One and the same sample provided the 27 T cell receptor beta chains below, sequenced in a study of T cell repertoires in ileal Crohn's disease. Generated by immunoSEQ multiplex PCR, the TCRdb table keeps only in-frame clones and is missing some. The sample yields over 9,000 clones, 80% to 90% seen once. Time point here: neoterminal ileum biopsy at postoperative endoscopy, about 6 months after surgery. The sequencing sample was made of ileal tissue. The source is an adult with Crohn's disease.

The CDR3 DNA is TGTGCCAGCAGTTACTCTTCCGGAGGGAATGGCTACACCTTC. Translating it yields CASSYSSGGNGYTF. The chain recombines TRBV6-5 with TRBJ1-2; no clear D. Germline lookup yields CDR1 MNHEY and CDR2 SVGAGI. The CDR3 extends over 14 amino acids. Trimming left V 0 bases short and J 6 bases short, with 11 bases between.

This clone has just a few counts. The chain joins TRBV9 to TRBJ2-1; D gene unclear. V lost 0 bases, J lost 7 bases, and 14 bases lay in between. The CDR3 is made up of 15 amino acids. Per germline, CDR1 SGDLS and CDR2 YYNGEE. The CDR3 region is CASSVALEVRNEQFF. In DNA, the CDR3 is TGTGCCAGCAGCGTAGCTTTAGAGGTTAGGAATGAGCAGTTCTTC.

The V call is TRBV5-6, the J call TRBJ2-2; 10 bases agree with TRBD1. This CDR3 is built from 15 residues. Germline loops: CDR1 SGHDT, CDR2 YYEEEE. The junction had 2 bases not matched to a gene; V was cut back by 2 bases and J by 4 bases. The CDR3: CASSFRDRGTGELFF. The CDR3 nucleotides read TGTGCCAGCAGCTTCCGGGACAGGGGCACCGGGGAGCTGTTTTTT.

The gene calls are TRBV10-3 and TRBJ2-3, with 10 bases aligning to TRBD2. This CDR3 is 17 amino acids long. Trimming took 5 bases from V and 3 from J; bases not matched to a gene: 11. The germline V gene has CDR1 ENHRY and CDR2 SYGVKD. The CDR3 nucleotides read TGTGCCATCAGTAGGTCTAGCGGGAGTGATATTACAGATACGCAGTATTTT. Amino acids: CAISRSSGSDITDTQYF.

The chain is built from TRBV2 and TRBJ2-1; 14 bases align to TRBD2. The CDR3 runs to 13 residues. The V and J ends lost 9 bases and 9 bases, in that order; junction bases with no gene match: 4. Looked up from germline, CDR1 is SNHLY and CDR2 is FYNNEI. The CDR3 here is CASTGLAGVEQFF. DNA of the CDR3: TGTGCCAGTACGGGACTAGCGGGAGTTGAGCAGTTCTTC.

The CDR3, as DNA: TGTGCCAGCAGTGAATTGTGGACATCGGGTGGCTACACCTTC. Its protein is CASSELWTSGGYTF. The genes are TRBV6-1 and TRBJ1-2, with D possibly matching TRBD1 (5 bases). Germline V gene lookup returns CDR1 MNHNS and CDR2 SASEGT. V dropped 2 bases and J dropped 7 bases, with 14 bases sitting between them. The CDR3 length is 14 residues.

V usage is TRBV11-2 and J usage is TRBJ2-1, with 11 bases lining up with TRBD2. The CDR3 extends over 16 amino acids. The V segment lost 1 base and the J segment 2 bases; nucleotides outside the gene matches: 1. Looked up from germline, CDR1 is SGHAT and CDR2 is FQNNGV. The CDR3 DNA follows: TGTGCCAGCAGCTTAGGGGGACTAGCGGCCTACAATGAGCAGTTCTTC. Amino acid sequence: CASSLGGLAAYNEQFF.

The rearrangement joins TRBV19 to TRBJ2-3; 7 positions match TRBD2. V gave up 7 bases and J gave up 0 bases; unmatched junction bases: 7. This CDR3 has 15 residues. The germline CDR1 and CDR2 sequences are LNHDA and SQIVND (reference sequence). The CDR3 loop is CASKASGTSTDTQYF. As DNA, the CDR3 is TGTGCCAGTAAGGCGAGCGGGACTAGCACAGATACGCAGTATTTT.

This clone was observed a single time. V is TRBV11-1 and J is TRBJ2-5; 7 nucleotides line up with TRBD1. CDR1 is SGHAT, CDR2 FQDESV, per germline (reference sequence). V was pared by 4 bases and J by 0 bases, with 8 bases of the junction left unmatched. This CDR3 is built from 16 residues. The CDR3 DNA sequence: TGTGCCAGCAGCTGGAGGCCCGGACAGGACCAAGAGACCCAGTACTTC. Its translation: CASSWRPGQDQETQYF.

This sequence joins TRBV27 and TRBJ1-1; TRBD1 matches 12 bases. The V and J ends lost 4 bases and 11 bases, in that order; junction bases with no gene match: 5. The CDR3 extends over 13 amino acids. Germline V CDR1 and CDR2: MNHEY, SMNVEV (reference sequence). For the CDR3, the DNA is TGTGCCAGCAGTTCGGGGACAGGGGGCTTTGCTTTCTTT. Amino acid sequence: CASSSGTGGFAFF.

This clone was seen a single time. The V and J genes are TRBV15 and TRBJ2-3; 9 bases are shared with TRBD2. CDR1 LNHNV and CDR2 YYDKDF come from the germline V gene (reference sequence). Trimming cost V 6 bases and J 2 bases; bases outside gene matches: 9. The CDR3 consists of 16 residues. Written as DNA, the CDR3 is TGTGCCACCAGTTCGGGACTAGCCCAAAACACAGATACGCAGTATTTT. It specifies CATSSGLAQNTDTQYF.

Comment on this clone: Other DNA variants within this sample encode the same CDR3. The DNA of the CDR3 is TGTGCCACCAGCGCCTCTAGGAACACTGAAGCTTTCTTT. Translation: CATSASRNTEAFF. The chain carries TRBV15 and TRBJ1-1; D is unresolved. CDR1 and CDR2 from the germline V gene are LNHNV and YYDKDF (reference sequence). Trimming cost V 5 bases and J 1 base, with 8 bases left between them. The CDR3 contains 13 residues.

This clone was picked up a small number of times. The chain links TRBV10-1 to TRBJ2-7; no clear D. V was cut by 7 bases and J by 1 base, with 11 bases left in between. From germline, CDR1 is WNHNN and CDR2 SYGVQD (reference sequence). CDR3 size: 13 residues. CDR3 in amino acids: CASKPGGSYEQYF. DNA for the CDR3: TGCGCCAGCAAGCCGGGTGGATCCTACGAGCAGTACTTC.

The rearrangement uses TRBV7-9 and TRBJ2-5; D possibly corresponds to TRBD2 (6 bases). The CDR3 is 15 amino acids. CDR1 is SEHNR and CDR2 is FQNEAQ in the germline V gene (reference sequence). Trimming shortened V by 0 bases and J by 9 bases, and 17 bases separated the two germline ends. CDR3 nucleotide sequence: TGTGCCAGCAGCTTAGCGCGAATTGGTCGCGGGGCCCAGTACTTC. Amino acids: CASSLARIGRGAQYF.

Remarks on this clone: Other DNA sequences within the sample encode an identical CDR3. This chain connects TRBV30 to TRBJ2-3, with TRBD2 matching over 12 bases. Germline V CDR1 and CDR2: GTSNPN, SVGIG (reference sequence). The junction had 21 bases not matched to a gene; V was cut back by 5 bases and J by 15 bases. The CDR3 contains 16 residues. CDR3 sequence: CAWRPRPRPGLAGEYF. The CDR3 DNA is TGTGCCTGGCGCCCCCGCCCCAGGCCGGGACTAGCGGGCGAATATTTT.

The chain carries TRBV5-1 and TRBJ1-3, with a possible D match to TRBD1 (6 bases). CDR1 is SGHRS and CDR2 is YFSETQ in the germline V gene. The CDR3 covers 14 residues. The V end was cut by 4 bases, the J end by 2 bases, with 10 bases between. This chain's CDR3 is CASSLGQPGNTIYF. For the CDR3, the DNA is TGCGCCAGCAGCCTAGGACAGCCTGGAAACACCATATATTTT.

The CDR3 loop reads CASSYSNRGGLEAFF. The CDR3 DNA follows: TGTGCCAGCAGTTACTCGAACAGGGGAGGTCTTGAAGCTTTCTTT. This chain uses TRBV6-5 with TRBJ1-1; the match to TRBD1 covers 7 bases. This CDR3 is 15 amino acids long. V gave up 0 bases and J gave up 7 bases; unmatched junction bases: 8. CDR1 and CDR2 (germline): MNHEY, SVGAGI.

This chain joins TRBV30 and TRBJ2-5; D call uncertain. Germline assignment: CDR1 GTSNPN and CDR2 SVGIG (reference sequence). This CDR3 has 12 residues. The V and J ends lost 0 bases and 7 bases respectively, with 9 bases between them. CDR3 nucleotides: TGTGCCTGGAGTGTATCTCTAGGGACCCAGTACTTC. Translated, it gives CAWSVSLGTQYF. Together with reference TRBV30 and TRBJ2-5, the CDR3 gives the full variable domain: SQTIHQWPATLVQPVGSPLSLECTVEGTSNPNLYWYRQAAGRGLQLLFYSVGIGQISSEVPQNLSASRPQDRQFILSSKKLLLSDSGFYLCAWSVSLGTQYFGPGTRLLVL.

This clone was counted a single time. V usage is TRBV28 and J usage is TRBJ2-7; TRBD1 matches 7 bases. CDR3 size: 14 residues. Germline V CDR1 and CDR2: MDHEN, SYDVKM. V trimming: 4 bases; J trimming: 9 bases; junction bases outside the gene matches: 12. The CDR3 loop reads CASSSLTGSVVQYF. For the CDR3, the DNA is TGTGCCAGCAGTTCCCTGACAGGGTCTGTGGTGCAGTACTTC.

V is TRBV5-1 and J is TRBJ2-7; 8 bases agree with TRBD2. The germline V gene has CDR1 SGHRS and CDR2 YFSETQ. V lost 5 bases to trimming and J lost 1 base; unmatched junction nucleotides: 2. The CDR3 loop spans 13 amino acids. CDR3 coding DNA: TGCGCCAGCAGGTTAGCGGGGTCCTACGAGCAGTACTTC. It specifies CASRLAGSYEQYF.

The rearrangement joins TRBV29-1 to TRBJ1-2; 10 bases match TRBD1. Germline trimming cut 7 bases from V and 4 bases from J; bases unmatched to any gene: 6. Germline V gives CDR1 SQVTM, CDR2 ANQGSEA. The CDR3 is made up of 13 amino acids. CDR3 sequence: CSAGDRGVYGYTF. CDR3 bases: TGCAGCGCGGGGGACAGGGGCGTCTATGGCTACACCTTC. The whole variable domain, filled in from reference TRBV29-1 and TRBJ1-2, reads SAVISQKPSRDICQRGTSLTIQCQVDSQVTMMFWYRQQPGQSLTLIATANQGSEATYESGFVIDKFPISRPNLTFSTLTVSNMSPEDSSIYLCSAGDRGVYGYTFGSGTRLTVV.

The CDR3 DNA reads as TGTGCCAGCAGCTCCCGAGCAGCGTTTTCCTACAATGAGCAGTTCTTC. It codes for CASSSRAAFSYNEQFF. J is TRBJ2-1 and V is TRBV7-6, with no clear D. The germline V gene encodes CDR1 SGHVS and CDR2 FNYEAQ. V was clipped by 4 bases and J by 1 base, with 14 bases between them. The CDR3 has 16 residues.

This chain uses TRBV10-3 with TRBJ2-5; no definite D call. The CDR3 is 13 residues long. The germline gives CDR1 ENHRY, CDR2 SYGVKD. Trimming cost V 8 bases and J 5 bases, with 15 bases left between them. CDR3: CAIGPESVETQYF. DNA for the CDR3: TGTGCCATCGGTCCGGAGTCGGTGGAGACCCAGTACTTC.

This clone was seen only once. The rearrangement links TRBV29-1 to TRBJ2-1; D perhaps matches TRBD1 (5 bases). V was shortened by 7 bases and J by 4 bases, with 11 bases between the two germline ends. This CDR3 contains 12 residues. CDR1 is SQVTM and CDR2 is ANQGSEA in the germline V gene. The CDR3 region is CSAGQAYNEQFF. The DNA of the CDR3 is TGCAGCGCTGGACAAGCGTACAATGAGCAGTTCTTC.

The rearrangement joins TRBV6-4 to TRBJ2-6, with D maybe TRBD1 (6 bases). V lost 8 bases and J lost 0, with 20 bases in between. Germline V gene lookup returns CDR1 MRHNA and CDR2 SNTAGT. This CDR3 is 18 amino acids long. CDR3: CASLSQGVDDSGANVLTF. DNA of the CDR3: TGTGCCAGCCTTTCACAGGGAGTCGACGACTCTGGGGCCAACGTCCTGACTTTC.

The V gene is TRBV28, the J gene TRBJ2-7; D possibly corresponds to TRBD2 (6 bases). The V gene's germline CDR1 is MDHEN and CDR2 SYDVKM. V gave up 7 bases and J gave up 7 bases, with 23 bases separating them. The CDR3 has 15 residues. DNA for the CDR3: TGTGCCAGCACCTCTATACTAGCATCATCGCGTGAGCAGTACTTC. Amino acids: CASTSILASSREQYF. Full variable domain (missing parts from reference TRBV28 and TRBJ2-7): DVKVTQSSRYLVKRTGEKVFLECVQDMDHENMFWYRQDPGLGLRLIYFSYDVKMKEKGDIPEGYSVSREKKERFSLILESASTNQTSMYLCASTSILASSREQYFGPGTRLTVT.

The chain uses TRBV5-5 and TRBJ2-3; 8 positions agree with TRBD2. The CDR3 has 16 residues. With V trimmed by 0 bases and J by 5 bases, 8 bases remained unmatched. The germline V gene encodes CDR1 SGHKS and CDR2 YYEKEE (reference sequence). CDR3 sequence: CASSLVAGGSRDTQYF. As DNA, the CDR3 is TGTGCCAGCAGCTTGGTGGCGGGAGGATCGAGAGATACGCAGTATTTT.